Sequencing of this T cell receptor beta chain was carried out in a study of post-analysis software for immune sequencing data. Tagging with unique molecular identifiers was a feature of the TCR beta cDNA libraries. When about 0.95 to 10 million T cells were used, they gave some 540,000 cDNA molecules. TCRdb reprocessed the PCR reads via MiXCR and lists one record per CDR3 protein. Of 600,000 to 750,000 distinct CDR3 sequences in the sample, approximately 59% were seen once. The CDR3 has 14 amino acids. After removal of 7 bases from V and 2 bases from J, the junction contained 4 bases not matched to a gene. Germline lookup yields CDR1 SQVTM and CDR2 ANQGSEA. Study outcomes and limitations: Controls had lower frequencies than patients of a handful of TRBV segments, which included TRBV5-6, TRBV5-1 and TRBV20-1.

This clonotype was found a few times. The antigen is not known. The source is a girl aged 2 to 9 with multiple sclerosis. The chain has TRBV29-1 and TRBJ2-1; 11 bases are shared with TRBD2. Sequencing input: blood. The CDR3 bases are TGCAGCGCCCGGGGACTAGCGGCCTACAATGAGCAGTTCTTC. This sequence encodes CSARGLAAYNEQFF.